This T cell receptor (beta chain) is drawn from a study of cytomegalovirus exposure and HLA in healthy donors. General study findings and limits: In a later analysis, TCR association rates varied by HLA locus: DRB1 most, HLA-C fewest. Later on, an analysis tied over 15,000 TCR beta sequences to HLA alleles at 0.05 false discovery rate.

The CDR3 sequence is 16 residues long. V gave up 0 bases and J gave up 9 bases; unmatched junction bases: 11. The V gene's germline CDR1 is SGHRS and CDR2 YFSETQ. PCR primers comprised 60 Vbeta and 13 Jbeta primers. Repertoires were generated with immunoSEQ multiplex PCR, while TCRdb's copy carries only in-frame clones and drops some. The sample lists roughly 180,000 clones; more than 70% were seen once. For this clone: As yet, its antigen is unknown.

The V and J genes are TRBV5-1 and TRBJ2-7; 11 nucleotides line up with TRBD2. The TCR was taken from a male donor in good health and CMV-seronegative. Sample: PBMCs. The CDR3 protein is CASSLDSLAGALGQYF. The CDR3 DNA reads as TGCGCCAGCAGCTTGGACTCACTAGCGGGAGCGTTGGGGCAGTACTTC.